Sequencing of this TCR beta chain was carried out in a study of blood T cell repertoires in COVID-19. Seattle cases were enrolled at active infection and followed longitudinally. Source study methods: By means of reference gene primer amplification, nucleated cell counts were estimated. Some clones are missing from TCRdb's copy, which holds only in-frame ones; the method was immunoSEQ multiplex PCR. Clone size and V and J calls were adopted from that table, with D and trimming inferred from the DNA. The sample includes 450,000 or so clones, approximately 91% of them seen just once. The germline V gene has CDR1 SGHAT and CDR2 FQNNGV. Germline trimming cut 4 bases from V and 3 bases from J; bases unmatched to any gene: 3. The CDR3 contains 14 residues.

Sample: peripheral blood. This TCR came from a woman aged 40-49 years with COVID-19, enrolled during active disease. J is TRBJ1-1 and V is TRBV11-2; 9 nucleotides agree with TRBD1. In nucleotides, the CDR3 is TGTGCCAGCAGCTCTTGGACAGGGGACACTGAAGCTTTCTTT. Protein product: CASSSWTGDTEAFF.